The 16 T cell receptor beta chains below all came from one sample that was sequenced in a study of blood T cell repertoires in COVID-19. TCRdb's copy holds only in-frame clones and misses some; the assay was immunoSEQ multiplex PCR. The sample holds about 140,000 clones, approximately 84% seen once. Sequences were obtained from PBMCs or T cells enriched from blood (not recorded which). These receptors originate from a man aged 35-49 years with acute COVID-19.

This chain connects TRBV4-3 to TRBJ2-1; the match to TRBD1 covers 7 bases. V lost 4 bases, J lost 2 bases, and 8 bases stayed unmatched. CDR1 and CDR2 (germline): LGHNA, YSLEER. The CDR3 contains 16 residues. CDR3 bases: TGCGCCAGCAGCCCCTCCTGGACAGGCACCTACAATGAGCAGTTCTTC. Translated: CASSPSWTGTYNEQFF.

This chain connects TRBV24-1 to TRBJ2-1; the D gene is possibly TRBD1 (5 bases). Between the trimmed V and J ends, which lost 9 bases and 6 bases, there was a span of 17 bases. Germline assignment: CDR1 KGHDR and CDR2 SFDVKD. This CDR3 spans 14 amino acids. The DNA for the CDR3 is TGTGCCACCTCAGACCCAGGGTTTGTCAATGAGCAGTTCTTC. It yields the protein CATSDPGFVNEQFF.

The genes are TRBV5-1 and TRBJ2-7; 12 bases match TRBD2. The CDR3 covers 15 residues. With 4 bases clipped from V and 2 bases from J, the junction kept 4 bases outside the gene matches. Germline CDR1 reads SGHRS; CDR2 reads YFSETQ. CDR3 in amino acids: CASSVGLAGPYEQYF. The CDR3 DNA sequence: TGCGCCAGCAGCGTTGGACTAGCGGGGCCCTACGAGCAGTACTTC.

The chain couples TRBV4-3 to TRBJ2-2; 10 positions agree with TRBD1. CDR3 length equals 17 residues. Trimming at V came to 2 bases and at J to 5 bases, leaving 8 bases not matched to a gene. Germline-derived CDR1 and CDR2 are LGHNA and YSLEER. The CDR3 region is CASSQQTGGEGTGELFF. The DNA for the CDR3 is TGCGCCAGCAGCCAACAGACAGGGGGCGAGGGAACCGGGGAGCTGTTTTTT.

The count of this clone is one. The chain recombines TRBV15 with TRBJ2-1; TRBD1 agrees at 10 bases. CDR1 and CDR2 from the germline V gene are LNHNV and YYDKDF (reference sequence). With 3 bases clipped from V and 6 bases from J, the junction kept 5 bases outside the gene matches. This CDR3 is built from 15 residues. The CDR3: CATSRGGQGTNEQFF. In nucleotides, the CDR3 is TGTGCCACCAGCAGGGGGGGACAGGGGACCAATGAGCAGTTCTTC.

This clone was seen a handful of times. The chain joins TRBV28 to TRBJ2-7, with 12 bases aligning to TRBD2. The CDR3 is 16 residues long. V gave up 6 bases and J gave up 3 bases; unmatched junction bases: 9. Germline V lookup: CDR1 MDHEN, CDR2 SYDVKM. This CDR3 reads CASSTTSGGILYEQYF. CDR3 bases: TGTGCCAGCAGCACGACTAGCGGGGGTATTCTCTACGAGCAGTACTTC.

J is TRBJ1-1 and V is TRBV1. TRBV1 is listed as a pseudogene. The CDR3 has 13 amino acids. The CDR3 here is CTSTGGPLIGTFF. As DNA, the CDR3 is TGCACCAGCACCGGGGGGCCCCTTATTGGAACTTTCTTT.

The rearrangement links TRBV5-6 to TRBJ1-4; 8 bases are shared with TRBD1. The CDR3 has 17 amino acids. The V gene's germline CDR1 is SGHDT and CDR2 YYEEEE. The V segment lost 4 bases and the J segment 0 bases; nucleotides outside the gene matches: 8. CDR3 region: CASSPRDRLATNEKLFF. The DNA of the CDR3 is TGTGCCAGCAGCCCGAGGGACAGGCTCGCAACTAATGAAAAACTGTTTTTT.

Regarding this clone: A much larger clonotype is one base distant, so this may be a read error. The chain combines TRBV7-9 with TRBJ1-1, with D possibly matching TRBD1 (6 bases). Germline V gene data show CDR1 as SEHNR and CDR2 as FQNEAQ (reference sequence). V gave up 1 base and J gave up 1 base, with 7 bases separating them. The CDR3 runs 14 residues. CDR3: CASSLGQANTEAFF. As DNA, the CDR3 is TGTGCCAGCAGCTTAGGACAGGCGAACACTGAAGCTTTCTTT.

The chain's CDR3 is CAWSVPGYNSPLHF. Written as DNA, the CDR3 is TGTGCCTGGAGTGTACCCGGGTACAATTCACCCCTCCACTTT. The rearrangement joins TRBV30 to TRBJ1-6; D gene uncertain. V lost 0 bases to trimming and J lost 7 bases, with 10 bases between them. Germline V CDR1 and CDR2: GTSNPN, SVGIG (reference sequence). CDR3 size: 14 residues.

The chain combines TRBV14 with TRBJ2-3; D is possibly TRBD2 (5 bases). CDR1 and CDR2 (germline): SGHDN, FVKESK. Trimming pared 0 bases from V and 0 bases from J, leaving 10 bases between. The CDR3 is made up of 16 amino acids. For the CDR3, the DNA is TGTGCCAGCAGCCAAGACGCGGGTGCGAGCACAGATACGCAGTATTTT. Protein sequence: CASSQDAGASTDTQYF.

This clone has only one observation. This chain uses TRBV6-5 with TRBJ2-5, with a tentative D call TRBD1 (6 bases). The CDR3 consists of 13 residues. V lost 6 bases, J lost 1 base, and 9 bases lay in between. Germline CDR1 and CDR2: MNHEY and SVGAGI. The CDR3 loop reads CASSPTGQETQYF. The CDR3 coding sequence is TGTGCCAGCAGCCCGACAGGCCAAGAGACCCAGTACTTC.

V gene TRBV10-3 combines with J gene TRBJ1-5, with D perhaps TRBD1 (6 bases). V was trimmed by 0 bases and J by 8 bases, leaving 14 bases between them. The CDR3 extends over 15 amino acids. Germline CDR1 and CDR2: ENHRY and SYGVKD. DNA for the CDR3: TGTGCCATCAGTGAGTCGAGGGCAGGGGAAGAGCCCCAGCATTTT. This gives the protein CAISESRAGEEPQHF.

This chain connects TRBV19 to TRBJ1-1; D unresolved. V dropped 4 bases and J dropped 1 base, with 7 bases sitting between them. This CDR3 contains 13 residues. Germline loops: CDR1 LNHDA, CDR2 SQIVND (reference sequence). The CDR3 spells CASSTTQNTEAFF. The CDR3 DNA follows: TGTGCCAGTAGTACCACACAGAACACTGAAGCTTTCTTT.

CDR3 bases: TGTGCCAGCAGCCCGACGAGGCTTCGGACTGAAGCTTTCTTT. Translating it yields CASSPTRLRTEAFF. The gene calls are TRBV28 and TRBJ1-1; D is uncertain. The CDR3 totals 14 residues. CDR1 and CDR2 (germline): MDHEN, SYDVKM. The V and J ends lost 6 bases and 5 bases respectively, with 16 bases between them.

The genes are TRBV7-7 and TRBJ2-1; TRBD2 might be the D (7 bases). V lost 5 bases, J lost 8 bases, and 13 bases lay in between. CDR1 SSHAT and CDR2 FNYEAQ come from the germline V gene (reference sequence). The CDR3 has 13 residues. CDR3 residues: CASSLAGADEQFF. In nucleotides, the CDR3 is TGTGCCAGCAGCCTCGCGGGGGCGGATGAGCAGTTCTTC. Together with reference TRBV7-7 and TRBJ2-1, the CDR3 gives the full variable domain: GAGVSQSPRYKVTKRGQDVTLRCDPISSHATLYWYQQALGQGPEFLTYFNYEAQPDKSGLPSDRFSAERPEGSISTLTIQRTEQRDSAMYRCASSLAGADEQFFGPGTRLTVL.